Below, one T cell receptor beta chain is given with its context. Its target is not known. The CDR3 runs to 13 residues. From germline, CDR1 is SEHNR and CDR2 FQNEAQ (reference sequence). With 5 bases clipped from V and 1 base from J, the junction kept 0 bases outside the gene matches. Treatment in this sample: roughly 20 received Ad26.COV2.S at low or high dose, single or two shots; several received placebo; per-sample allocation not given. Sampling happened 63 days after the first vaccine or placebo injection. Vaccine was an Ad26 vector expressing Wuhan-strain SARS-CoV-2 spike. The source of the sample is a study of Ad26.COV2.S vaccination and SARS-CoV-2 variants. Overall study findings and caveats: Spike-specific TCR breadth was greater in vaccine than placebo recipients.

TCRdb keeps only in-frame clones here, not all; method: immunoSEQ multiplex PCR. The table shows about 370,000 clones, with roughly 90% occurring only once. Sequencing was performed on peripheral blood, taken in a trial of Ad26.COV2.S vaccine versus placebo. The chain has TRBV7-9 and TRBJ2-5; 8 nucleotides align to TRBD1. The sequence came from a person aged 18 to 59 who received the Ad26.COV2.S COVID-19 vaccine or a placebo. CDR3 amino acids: CASSDRGQETQYF. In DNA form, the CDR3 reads TGTGCCAGCAGCGACAGGGGCCAAGAGACCCAGTACTTC. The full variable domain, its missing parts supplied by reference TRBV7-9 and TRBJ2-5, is DTGVSQNPRHKITKRGQNVTFRCDPISEHNRLYWYRQTLGQGPEFLTYFQNEAQLEKSRLLSDRFSAERPKGSFSTLEIQRTEQGDSAMYLCASSDRGQETQYFGPGTRLLVL.